This T cell receptor (beta chain) originates from a study of T-cell memory formation after mild COVID-19 (dated by TCRdb to about 2021). About the full investigation: Most TCR sequence clusters were specific to one of the two donors. T-cell clones expanding and contracting after mild COVID-19 in two donors were tracked by longitudinal TCRalpha and TCRbeta repertoire sequencing. The cohort was made up of two young adult volunteers, one female and one male, who were previously healthy. Broader findings and caveats from the paper: Contracting CD4+ clones turned up mainly in the CM and EM memory subsets, whereas EMRA was where CD8+ clones were enriched. Clones that contracted from day 15 to 85 showed balanced CD4/CD8 phenotypes, whereas a second wave of clones that expanded from day 15 to 37 leaned towards CD4+. SARS-CoV-2 specificity of the second-wave clones peaking on day 37 was not confirmed. Only a couple of mild cases were covered in the study, and larger cohorts including severe cases with pre-infection samples were considered necessary. Some responding clones were detected in pre-infection memory, which suggested that pre-existing cross-reactive memory T cells had joined the SARS-CoV-2 response.

Sequencing relied on an Illumina NovaSeq 6000. TCRalpha and TCRbeta cDNA libraries were built by 5'RACE with constant-segment primers, adding sample barcodes and unique molecular identifiers. Trizol reagent was used to extract RNA from every sample. Library amplification was performed in two PCR steps, and a second sample barcode and Illumina TruSeq adapters were introduced in the second step. The libraries were sequenced on an Illumina NovaSeq using 2 x 150 bp paired-end reads. On the study's bioinformatics: With migec v1.2.7, reads were demultiplexed and then collapsed into UMI-guided consensus sequences. Using mixcr v2.1.11, the UMI consensuses were aligned to TRA and TRB V and J templates and assembled into clonotypes. Clonotypes were classified as expanded or contracted when called significant by both edgeR and NoisET, with noise models trained on biological replicates. For edgeR calls, the cutoffs were a false discovery rate-adjusted p below 0.01 and a log2 fold-change threshold of 1. As an exploratory analysis of dynamics, PCA with hierarchical clustering was applied to max-normalized trajectories of the 1000 most abundant clonotypes. Each responding clone was given a CD4 or CD8 phenotype based on the CD4+ and CD8+ repertoires, which had been sequenced separately. TCRdb's own reprocessing of the public reads used fastp at Q25 and MiXCR and kept productive beta chains. Rows merge per CDR3 protein into single entries with the most common DNA and genes. TCRdb assigned the V and J calls; the authors' analysis was not used. This sample is represented by tens of thousands of distinct CDR3 sequences; over 11% of them were singletons. Around 31% of the sample goes to the ten largest clones.

Turning to this clonotype: This receptor's antigen is unknown. No base qualities exist here, and no much larger clone lies one base off it.

The CDR3 starts with the cysteine, ends with the phenylalanine, and has 17 residues. Only the CDR3 DNA stays, 51 bases, in frame from base 1. V is shortened by 1 base, J by 0 bases, and the region joining them spans 12 bases. CDR1 and CDR2 are drawn from the germline V gene (reference sequence): SEHNR, FQNEAQ. PBMCs were isolated by Ficoll-Paque density gradient centrifugation. The clonotype originates from an adult woman who had mild COVID-19 (a few samples of this study predate the infection). The sample titles of this study are shuffled in the database, so cell type and time point are left out; the donor was told from shared clones. Sequences were obtained from PBMCs or a T cell subset sorted from them (not recorded which). The chain is made from TRBV7-9 and TRBJ2-2; matching of 5 bases hints at TRBD1 as the D gene. For the CDR3, the sequence is CASSLGSTGANTGELFF. The DNA sequence is as follows: TGTGCCAGCAGCTTAGGATCCACAGGCGCGAACACCGGGGAGCTGTTTTTT.